One and the same sample provided the 3 T cell receptor beta chains below, sequenced in a study of OX40 agonist ivuxolimab in advanced cancers. Profiled with immunoSEQ multiplex PCR; TCRdb holds only in-frame clones, not every one. The repertoire consists of approximately 74,000 clones, with 75% to 95% occurring once and the leading ten covering 0.5% to 0.55%. The sample in question was CD4+ or CD8+ T cells sorted from blood, obtained in a trial of the OX40 agonist ivuxolimab. The source is an adult with an advanced solid tumor such as melanoma, head and neck, liver or kidney cancer.

The rearrangement joins TRBV27 to TRBJ2-7, with a tentative D call TRBD2 (6 bases). Trimming removed 6 bases from V and 2 bases from J, with 17 bases in between. This CDR3 is built from 15 residues. Germline lookup yields CDR1 MNHEY and CDR2 SMNVEV (reference sequence). CDR3 nucleotides: TGTGCCAGCAGGCAGGCGGGGACGGGGACCTACGAGCAGTACTTC. Amino acids: CASRQAGTGTYEQYF.

The V call is TRBV14, the J call TRBJ2-4; possible D gene TRBD2, 6 bases. V was clipped by 2 bases and J by 13 bases, with 18 bases between them. From germline, CDR1 is SGHDN and CDR2 FVKESK. The CDR3 sequence is 14 residues long. Here the CDR3 DNA reads TGTGCCAGCAGCCAAAGTTCCCCCGGACGGGGGCAGTACTTC. This codes for CASSQSSPGRGQYF.

The chain uses TRBV7-9 and TRBJ2-1; D possibly corresponds to TRBD1 (5 bases). The CDR3 length is 14 residues. The germline gives CDR1 SEHNR, CDR2 FQNEAQ (reference sequence). The germline V and J ends were trimmed by 4 bases and 5 bases, with 12 bases remaining between them. The CDR3 bases are TGTGCCAGCAGCTACATGACAGAAAACAATGAGCAGTTCTTC. This codes for CASSYMTENNEQFF.